This T cell receptor beta chain was captured in a study of shared clonotypes between healthy human individuals. The ends lost 10 bases at V and 2 bases at J; junction bases unmatched: 7. The CDR3 sequence is 15 residues long. Germline V gene lookup returns CDR1 SGHTA and CDR2 FQGNSA. The repertoire was sequenced with immunoSEQ multiplex PCR; TCRdb's copy has only in-frame clones and lacks some. The sample records about 1.1 million clones, about 80% being singletons. The specimen sequenced was memory CD4+ T cells from PBMCs. The subset: CD45RA-negative fraction. J is TRBJ2-3 and V is TRBV7-2, with TRBD2 identical over 12 bases. The TCR originated in a man between 18 and 35 years old in good health. Some clones in this sample may be carry-over from other donors' samples. The CDR3 reads CATTLAGGLTDTQYF. CDR3 coding DNA: TGTGCCACCACCCTAGCGGGAGGGCTCACAGATACGCAGTATTTT.